The present entry profiles one TCR beta chain with its context. The germline V gene has CDR1 SGHDT and CDR2 YYEEEE. The CDR3 contains 16 residues. V shed 0 bases and J 4 bases; nucleotides not matched to a gene: 5. These data are taken from a study of blood T cell repertoires in COVID-19. In the authors' methods: Nucleated cell counts were estimated from reference gene primer amplification. Clones were read by immunoSEQ multiplex PCR, and TCRdb kept only the in-frame ones, dropping some. V, J and clone size are those of that table, while D and trimming were read from the DNA. The sample carries about 310,000 clones, 85% to 90% recorded once.

The TCR was taken from a woman in her 30s who had recovered from COVID-19. The V call is TRBV5-6, the J call TRBJ2-1; 9 bases agree with TRBD2. The sequencing input was PBMCs or T cells enriched from blood (not recorded which). The CDR3 sequence: CASSLGLAEMYNEQFF. CDR3 DNA: TGTGCCAGCAGCTTGGGACTAGCGGAAATGTACAATGAGCAGTTCTTC.